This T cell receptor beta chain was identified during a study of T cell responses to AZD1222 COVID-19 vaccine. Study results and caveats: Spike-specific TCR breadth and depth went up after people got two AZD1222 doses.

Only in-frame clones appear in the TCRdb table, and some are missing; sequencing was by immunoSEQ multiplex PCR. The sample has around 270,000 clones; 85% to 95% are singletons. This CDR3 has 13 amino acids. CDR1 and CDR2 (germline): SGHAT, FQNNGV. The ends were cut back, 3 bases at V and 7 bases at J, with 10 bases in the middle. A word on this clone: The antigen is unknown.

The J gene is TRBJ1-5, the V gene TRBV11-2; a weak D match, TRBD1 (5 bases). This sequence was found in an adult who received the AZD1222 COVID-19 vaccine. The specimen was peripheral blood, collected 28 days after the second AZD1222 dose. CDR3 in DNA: TGTGCCAGCAGCTTGGGGGGGTCGCAGCCCCAGCATTTT. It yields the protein CASSLGGSQPQHF.